This T cell receptor beta chain is drawn from a study of blood T cell repertoires in COVID-19. Study-wide background: The study drew acute and convalescent COVID-19 samples from the United States, Italy and Spain. T cells, B-cell-depleted T cells, or PBMCs supplied cDNA or gDNA.

Method: immunoSEQ multiplex PCR; TCRdb's copy keeps in-frame clones and lacks some. The sample has approximately 100,000 clones, 80% to 90% seen once; the top ten hold around 3.8%. Per the germline V gene, CDR1 is GTSNPN and CDR2 is SVGIG (reference sequence). CDR3 length: 15 amino acids. Trimming cost V 2 bases and J 2 bases, with 16 bases left between them. The V call is TRBV30, the J call TRBJ2-7; D is ambiguous. This sequence was found in a woman between 55 and 75 years old with acute or convalescent COVID-19. The sequencing sample was made of peripheral blood. The CDR3 sequence: CAWSLENLDPYEQYF. In DNA, the CDR3 is TGTGCCTGGAGTCTAGAGAACTTGGATCCCTACGAGCAGTACTTC. The whole variable domain, remainder taken from reference TRBV30 and TRBJ2-7, is SQTIHQWPATLVQPVGSPLSLECTVEGTSNPNLYWYRQAAGRGLQLLFYSVGIGQISSEVPQNLSASRPQDRQFILSSKKLLLSDSGFYLCAWSLENLDPYEQYFGPGTRLTVT.